A single T cell receptor (beta chain) is shown here with its context. The antigen is undetermined. The record originates from a study of T cell responses to AZD1222 COVID-19 vaccine. Study at large: Second-dose recipients at about 4 or about 12 weeks were treated as one pooled group. Findings of the study overall: Baseline serostatus was positive in only a handful of AZD1222 recipients. Spike-specific TCR breadth and depth both grew after two AZD1222 doses. Epitopes outside B.1.351 and B.1.1.7 mutated regions reportedly drew nearly half of spike TCRs.

V was pared by 3 bases and J by 3 bases, with 15 bases of the junction left unmatched. In germline, CDR1 is LNHDA, CDR2 SQIVND (reference sequence). There are 19 residues in the CDR3. Libraries were prepared by immunoSEQ multiplex PCR; TCRdb keeps only in-frame clonotypes and omits some of them. This sample carries roughly 80,000 clones, 92% of them seen once, and the ten largest clones take roughly 5.2%. This clonotype was sampled from an adult in good health. Source: peripheral blood, taken on day 0 of AZD1222 vaccination. V gene TRBV19 combines with J gene TRBJ2-2; 8 nucleotides line up with TRBD2. The CDR3 loop is CASSITGSTGGQDTGELFF. The CDR3 DNA follows: TGTGCCAGTAGTATTACAGGGTCAACGGGAGGGCAGGACACCGGGGAGCTGTTTTTT. The whole variable domain, remainder taken from reference TRBV19 and TRBJ2-2, is DGGITQSPKYLFRKEGQNVTLSCEQNLNHDAMYWYRQDPGQGLRLIYYSQIVNDFQKGDIAEGYSVSREKKESFPLTVTSAQKNPTAFYLCASSITGSTGGQDTGELFFGEGSRLTVL.